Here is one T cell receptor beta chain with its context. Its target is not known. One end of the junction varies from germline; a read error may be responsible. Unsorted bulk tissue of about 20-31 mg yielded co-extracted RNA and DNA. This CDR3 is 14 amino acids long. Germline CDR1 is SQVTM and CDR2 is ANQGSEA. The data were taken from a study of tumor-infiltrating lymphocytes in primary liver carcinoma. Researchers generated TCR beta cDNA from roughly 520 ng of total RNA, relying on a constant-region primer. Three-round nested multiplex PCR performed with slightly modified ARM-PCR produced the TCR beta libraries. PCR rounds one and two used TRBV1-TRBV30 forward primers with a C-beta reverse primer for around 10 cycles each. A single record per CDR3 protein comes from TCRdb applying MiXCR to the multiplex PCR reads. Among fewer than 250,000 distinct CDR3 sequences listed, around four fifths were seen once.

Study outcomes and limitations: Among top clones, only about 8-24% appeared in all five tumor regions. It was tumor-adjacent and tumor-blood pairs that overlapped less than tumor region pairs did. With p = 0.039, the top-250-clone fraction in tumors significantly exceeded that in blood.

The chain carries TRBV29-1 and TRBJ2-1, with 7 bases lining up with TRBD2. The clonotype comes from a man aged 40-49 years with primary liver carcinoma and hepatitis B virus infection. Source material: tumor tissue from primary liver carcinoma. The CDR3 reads CSGSVSGIYNKQFF. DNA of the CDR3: TGCAGTGGGAGTGTGAGCGGGATCTACAATAAGCAGTTCTTC.